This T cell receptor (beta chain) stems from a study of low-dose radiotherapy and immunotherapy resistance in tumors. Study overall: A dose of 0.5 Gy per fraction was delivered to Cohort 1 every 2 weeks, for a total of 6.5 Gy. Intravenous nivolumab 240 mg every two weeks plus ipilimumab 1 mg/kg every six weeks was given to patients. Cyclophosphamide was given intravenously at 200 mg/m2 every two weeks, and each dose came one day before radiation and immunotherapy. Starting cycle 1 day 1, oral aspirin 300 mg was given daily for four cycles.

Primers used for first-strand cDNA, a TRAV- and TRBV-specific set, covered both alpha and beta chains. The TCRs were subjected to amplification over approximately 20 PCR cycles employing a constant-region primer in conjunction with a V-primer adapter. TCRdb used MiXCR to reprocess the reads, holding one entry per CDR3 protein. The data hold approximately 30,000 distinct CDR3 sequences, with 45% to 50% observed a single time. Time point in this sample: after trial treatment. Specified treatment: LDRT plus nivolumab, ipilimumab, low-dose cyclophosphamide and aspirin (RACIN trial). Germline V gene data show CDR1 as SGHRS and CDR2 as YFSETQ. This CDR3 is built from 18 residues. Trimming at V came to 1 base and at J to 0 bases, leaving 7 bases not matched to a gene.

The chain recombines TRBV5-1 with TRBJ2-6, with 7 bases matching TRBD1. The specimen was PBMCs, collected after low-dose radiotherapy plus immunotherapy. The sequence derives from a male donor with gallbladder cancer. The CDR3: CASSLQDRLNSGANVLTF. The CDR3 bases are TGCGCCAGCAGCTTGCAGGACAGGTTAAACTCTGGGGCCAACGTCCTGACTTTC.